This T cell receptor (beta chain) originates from a study of CD8+ T cells in alopecia areata. Study-wide context: Treated patients received oral tofacitinib, 5 to 10 mg twice daily. Study findings and constraints: Patients showed less clear TCR sequence sharing than mice, possibly partly because of HLA diversity.

The CDR3 is 14 amino acids. Germline CDR1 LGHNT, CDR2 FRNRAP. The germline V and J ends were trimmed by 1 base and 6 bases, with 12 bases remaining between them. The table lists this clone with a count of one. Its antigen is undetermined. Sequencing relied on a cDNA template that was reverse transcribed from extracted RNA. Sequenced by immunoSEQ multiplex PCR; TCRdb stores in-frame clones only, minus some. Here the sample spans some 150,000 clones, about 70% being singletons. The chain carries TRBV12-5 and TRBJ1-2; tentative D call: TRBD1 (6 bases). The sequencing here drew on CD8+ T cells sorted from blood, taken at week 0. The receptor was isolated from a human donor with alopecia areata. CDR3 coding DNA: TGTGCTAGTGGTTTGGGACAGGTACCCCATGGCTACACCTTC. Its protein is CASGLGQVPHGYTF.